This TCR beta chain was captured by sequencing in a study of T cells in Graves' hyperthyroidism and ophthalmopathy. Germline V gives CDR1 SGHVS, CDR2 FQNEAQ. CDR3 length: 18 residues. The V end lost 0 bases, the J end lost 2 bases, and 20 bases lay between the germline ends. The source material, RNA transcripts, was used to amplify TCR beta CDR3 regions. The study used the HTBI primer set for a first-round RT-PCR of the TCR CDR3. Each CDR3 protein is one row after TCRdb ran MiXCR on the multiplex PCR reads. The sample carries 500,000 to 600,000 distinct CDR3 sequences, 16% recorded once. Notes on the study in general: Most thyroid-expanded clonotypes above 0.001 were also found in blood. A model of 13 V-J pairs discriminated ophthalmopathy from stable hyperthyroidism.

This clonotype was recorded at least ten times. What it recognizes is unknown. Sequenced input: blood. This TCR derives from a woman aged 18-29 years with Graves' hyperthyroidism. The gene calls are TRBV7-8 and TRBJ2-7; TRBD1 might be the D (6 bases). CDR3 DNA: TGTGCCAGCAGCTTAGCGGCCGGGACAACACGGCCCCCCTACGAGCAGTACTTC. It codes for CASSLAAGTTRPPYEQYF.